The 22 T cell receptor beta chains presented below share a single source sample, sequenced in a study of cytomegalovirus exposure and HLA in healthy donors. PCR amplification relied on 60 Vbeta primers (plus 13 Jbeta primers). The repertoire was sequenced with immunoSEQ multiplex PCR; TCRdb's copy has only in-frame clones and lacks some. Of more than 110,000 clones detected, 60% to 85% appear once; the ten largest clones hold approximately 4%. Sequencing was performed on PBMCs. These receptors were obtained from a man younger than 35 in good health and CMV-seronegative.

The chain employs TRBV6-6 and TRBJ1-1; 8 positions match TRBD1. The CDR3 has 14 residues. V shed 5 bases, J shed 1 base, and the junction held 3 bases outside the gene matches. The V gene's germline CDR1 is MNHNY and CDR2 SVGAGI (reference sequence). In nucleotides, the CDR3 is TGTGCCAGCAGTAACAGGGGGGGGAACACTGAAGCTTTCTTT. This translates into CASSNRGGNTEAFF.

This sequence joins TRBV5-8 and TRBJ2-4; TRBD1 is a possible D gene (6 bases). V lost 4 bases and J 0 bases, leaving 11 bases between the germline ends. The CDR3 runs to 15 residues. Germline-derived CDR1 and CDR2 are SGHTS and YDEGEE. The CDR3 protein is CASSMGQLAKNIQYF. The DNA of the CDR3 is TGTGCCAGCAGCATGGGACAACTAGCCAAAAACATTCAGTACTTC.

V gene TRBV2 combines with J gene TRBJ1-1; D ambiguous. CDR3 length: 14 amino acids. Germline-derived CDR1 and CDR2 are SNHLY and FYNNEI. V lost 5 bases, J lost 0 bases, and 10 bases lay in between. The CDR3 loop reads CASSLEVLNTEAFF. CDR3 DNA sequence: TGTGCCAGCAGTTTAGAAGTTCTGAACACTGAAGCTTTCTTT.

The chain is built from TRBV6-5 and TRBJ1-2; D ambiguous. There are 13 residues in the CDR3. Germline assignment: CDR1 MNHEY and CDR2 SVGAGI. V was pared by 1 base and J by 7 bases, with 10 bases between. CDR3 protein: CASSYYGTGGYTF. CDR3 nucleotide sequence: TGTGCCAGCAGTTACTATGGTACGGGTGGCTACACCTTC.

The CDR3 loop reads CAWSVRTGGLPTLHF. In DNA form, the CDR3 reads TGTGCCTGGAGTGTGCGGACAGGGGGCCTGCCCACCCTCCACTTT. The gene calls are TRBV30 and TRBJ1-6; 11 bases map to TRBD1. CDR1 is GTSNPN and CDR2 is SVGIG in the germline V gene (reference sequence). J gave up 14 bases and V 0 bases, and 9 bases lay outside the gene matches. The CDR3 loop spans 15 amino acids.

The CDR3 spells CASSLRASSQETQYF. CDR3 DNA sequence: TGTGCCAGCAGCTTAAGAGCTAGCTCCCAAGAGACCCAGTACTTC. The rearrangement joins TRBV7-7 to TRBJ2-5, with D possibly TRBD2 on 5 matching bases. Per germline, CDR1 SSHAT and CDR2 FNYEAQ (reference sequence). CDR3 size: 15 residues. Trimming removed 2 bases at V and 1 base at J, with 11 bases between.

The genes are TRBV19 and TRBJ2-2, with 16 bases matching TRBD2. Germline V gives CDR1 LNHDA, CDR2 SQIVND (reference sequence). Trimming at V came to 4 bases and at J to 5 bases, leaving 19 bases not matched to a gene. The CDR3 spans 22 residues. The CDR3 here is CASSRRYTTGLAGGRRTGELFF. The CDR3 DNA sequence: TGTGCCAGTAGTAGAAGATACACTACGGGACTAGCGGGAGGGCGGAGGACCGGGGAGCTGTTTTTT.

V is TRBV28 and J is TRBJ2-7, with 8 nucleotides matching TRBD2. The CDR3 sequence is 15 residues long. V gave up 5 bases and J gave up 4 bases; unmatched junction bases: 10. Germline V gene sequence: CDR1 MDHEN, CDR2 SYDVKM. Here the CDR3 DNA reads TGTGCCAGCAGTGTCGGGGGGGCCGACCGATACGAGCAGTACTTC. This codes for CASSVGGADRYEQYF.

CDR3: CASGAGTGEQYF. Written as DNA, the CDR3 is TGTGCCAGCGGGGCAGGCACAGGCGAGCAGTACTTC. V and J are TRBV2 and TRBJ2-5; a possible D gene is TRBD1 (5 bases). The J call is uncertain, as TRBJ2-7 better fits the DNA end. CDR1 and CDR2 (germline): SNHLY, FYNNEI. The CDR3 has 12 residues.

The V call is TRBV9, the J call TRBJ1-5, with no clear D. Germline lookup yields CDR1 SGDLS and CDR2 YYNGEE. The V gene lost 0 bases and the J gene lost 0 bases, with 4 bases spanning the gap. The CDR3 contains 14 residues. The CDR3 loop is CASSVDGSNQPQHF. The CDR3 DNA is TGTGCCAGCAGCGTAGACGGTAGCAATCAGCCCCAGCATTTT. The whole variable domain, remainder taken from reference TRBV9 and TRBJ1-5, is DSGVTQTPKHLITATGQRVTLRCSPRSGDLSVYWYQQSLDQGLQFLIQYYNGEERAKGNILERFSAQQFPDLHSELNLSSLELGDSALYFCASSVDGSNQPQHFGDGTRLSIL.

The chain joins TRBV19 to TRBJ1-4; 12 bases fit TRBD1. The CDR3 consists of 17 residues. The V and J ends lost 6 bases and 10 bases, in that order; junction bases with no gene match: 15. The V gene's germline CDR1 is LNHDA and CDR2 SQIVND (reference sequence). CDR3 DNA sequence: TGTGCCAGTAGACCGGGACAGGGGGCGCCGGCTGACGGAAAACTGTTTTTT. This encodes CASRPGQGAPADGKLFF.

The chain links TRBV19 to TRBJ2-7, with 8 bases fitting TRBD1. Looked up from germline, CDR1 is LNHDA and CDR2 is SQIVND (reference sequence). This CDR3 spans 15 amino acids. After removal of 6 bases from V and 3 bases from J, the junction contained 10 bases not matched to a gene. The CDR3 coding sequence is TGTGCCAGTAGGGTCCGGGACAGGAGCCACTACGAGCAGTACTTC. The encoded protein is CASRVRDRSHYEQYF. The variable domain in full, with the rest retrieved from reference TRBV19 and TRBJ2-7, is DGGITQSPKYLFRKEGQNVTLSCEQNLNHDAMYWYRQDPGQGLRLIYYSQIVNDFQKGDIAEGYSVSREKKESFPLTVTSAQKNPTAFYLCASRVRDRSHYEQYFGPGTRLTVT.

The chain employs TRBV30 and TRBJ1-5; 9 nucleotides match TRBD1. The CDR3 has 17 residues. With V trimmed by 0 bases and J by 4 bases, 10 bases remained unmatched. CDR1 is GTSNPN, CDR2 SVGIG, per germline (reference sequence). The CDR3 spells CAWSVAPGTGSNQPQHF. The CDR3 DNA is TGTGCCTGGAGTGTGGCCCCCGGGACAGGGTCAAATCAGCCCCAGCATTTT.

This chain connects TRBV11-2 to TRBJ2-1; 9 bases match TRBD2. Germline trimming cut 2 bases from V and 5 bases from J; bases unmatched to any gene: 4. Germline CDR1 reads SGHAT; CDR2 reads FQNNGV. The CDR3 is 15 residues long. The CDR3 DNA sequence: TGTGCCAGCAGCTTACTAGCGGGGAATAACAATGAGCAGTTCTTC. Encoded protein: CASSLLAGNNNEQFF.

The chain employs TRBV5-6 and TRBJ2-5; tentative D call: TRBD1 (6 bases). Germline CDR1 and CDR2: SGHDT and YYEEEE. V was shortened by 4 bases and J by 1 base, with 8 bases between the two germline ends. This CDR3 has 13 residues. The CDR3 spells CASSLGGQETQYF. CDR3 DNA: TGTGCCAGCAGCCTAGGGGGCCAAGAGACCCAGTACTTC.

This clone came up once. V gene TRBV21-1 combines with J gene TRBJ1-1; no DNA check was done on the table's D call, TRBD1. TRBV21-1 is shown as a pseudogene. There are 15 residues in the CDR3. CDR3 nucleotide sequence: TGTGCCAGCAGCAAAAAGAGACCAGGGGCAACTGAAGCTTTCTTT. Its protein product is CASSKKRPGATEAFF.

The chain has TRBV10-1 and TRBJ2-3; 9 nucleotides align to TRBD2. The CDR3 sequence is 14 residues long. V trimming: 5 bases; J trimming: 0 bases; junction bases outside the gene matches: 0. Looked up from germline, CDR1 is WNHNN and CDR2 is SYGVQD (reference sequence). The CDR3 sequence: CASSTSGSTDTQYF. In nucleotides, the CDR3 is TGCGCCAGCAGTACTAGCGGGAGCACAGATACGCAGTATTTT.

The V gene is TRBV2, the J gene TRBJ2-7; D possibly corresponds to TRBD1 (5 bases). Germline V gene sequence: CDR1 SNHLY, CDR2 FYNNEI. The CDR3 spans 13 residues. V was clipped by 3 bases and J by 0 bases, with 6 bases between them. The CDR3 bases are TGTGCCAGCAGTGACCAGGGCTCCTACGAGCAGTACTTC. This encodes CASSDQGSYEQYF.

J is TRBJ2-7 and V is TRBV27; D might be TRBD1 (5 bases). Germline-derived CDR1 and CDR2 are MNHEY and SMNVEV (reference sequence). The CDR3 is 15 residues long. Trimming removed 1 base from V and 0 bases from J, with 10 bases in between. This chain's CDR3 is CASSLLQDISYEQYF. In nucleotides, the CDR3 is TGTGCCAGCAGTTTATTACAGGACATCTCCTACGAGCAGTACTTC.

The chain uses TRBV7-2 and TRBJ1-1, with 9 bases that match TRBD1. The CDR3 has 18 residues. Looked up from germline, CDR1 is SGHTA and CDR2 is FQGNSA. J gave up 3 bases and V 3 bases, and 14 bases lay outside the gene matches. In DNA form, the CDR3 reads TGTGCCAGCAGCTTCACCCCCTCGGGACAGGGCTTCGACACTGAAGCTTTCTTT. As protein: CASSFTPSGQGFDTEAFF.

The chain uses TRBV5-4 and TRBJ1-1; a weak D match, TRBD1 (5 bases). Germline V gives CDR1 SGHNT, CDR2 YYREEE (reference sequence). The CDR3 covers 13 residues. V lost 2 bases to trimming and J lost 1 base, with 6 bases between them. CDR3 nucleotides: TGTGCCAGCAGCTTAACAGGGAACACTGAAGCTTTCTTT. This sequence encodes CASSLTGNTEAFF.

The chain is built from TRBV11-2 and TRBJ2-5; no clear D gene. V gave up 5 bases and J gave up 5 bases, with 12 bases separating them. The length of the CDR3 is 13 residues. Per the germline V gene, CDR1 is SGHAT and CDR2 is FQNNGV. The CDR3: CASSPNLIETQYF. CDR3 nucleotide sequence: TGTGCCAGCAGCCCGAACCTAATTGAGACCCAGTACTTC.